This T cell receptor (beta chain) was documented in a study of early T cells in non-severe SARS-CoV-2 infection. Study background: Sequencing targeted bulk RNA from unsorted whole blood, leaving chains unpaired.

Unique molecular identifiers were affixed to single, distinct cDNA molecules. TCRdb passed the 5' RACE reads through MiXCR, listing each CDR3 protein once. The sample contains about 90,000 distinct CDR3 sequences, roughly an eighth of which appear only once. V lost 5 bases and J lost 1, with 15 bases in between. CDR3 length equals 15 residues. The sequencing sample was made of whole blood. V is TRBV12-3 or TRBV12-4 and J is TRBJ2-7; D is uncertain. This clonotype originated in an adult who was a healthcare worker with PCR-confirmed SARS-CoV-2 infection or an uninfected control (not recorded which). In nucleotides, the CDR3 is TGTGCCAGCAGTCCCCGGCCGGTTCCGTCCTACGAGCAGTACTTC. Translated: CASSPRPVPSYEQYF.